The clone carrying this TCR beta chain came up many times. RNA transcripts yielded amplified TCR beta CDR3 regions. TCR CDR3 underwent first-round RT-PCR with the HTBI primer set. One entry per CDR3 protein, called by TCRdb with MiXCR from the multiplex PCR reads. The sample carries 550,000 to 700,000 distinct CDR3 sequences, about half recorded once. The data originate from a study of T cells in Graves' hyperthyroidism and ophthalmopathy. The length of the CDR3 is 15 residues. V was clipped by 1 base and J by 1 base; unmatched bases: 4. The germline V gene encodes CDR1 LNHDA and CDR2 SQIVND (reference sequence).

Sequenced sample: peripheral blood or thyroid tissue (not recorded which). V is TRBV19 and J is TRBJ2-7; TRBD1 matches 7 bases. The TCR sequence derives from an adult woman with Graves' disease, either hyperthyroidism or ophthalmopathy (not recorded which). DNA for the CDR3: TGTGCCAGTAGTATAGTGAAGGGGGCTTCCTACGAGCAGTACTTC. Its protein is CASSIVKGASYEQYF.